What follows describes a single TCR beta chain. Trimming removed 2 bases from V and 3 bases from J, with 17 bases in between. Germline V gives CDR1 MGHRA, CDR2 YSYEKL. CDR3 length: 17 amino acids. This specimen comes from a study of T cells in Graves' hyperthyroidism and ophthalmopathy. RNA transcripts were the template for amplifying TCR beta CDR3 regions. TCR CDR3 underwent first-round RT-PCR with the HTBI primer set. TCRdb redid the calling of the multiplex PCR reads with MiXCR, one entry per CDR3 protein. The sample carries about 600,000 distinct CDR3 sequences, more than 15% recorded once. Lactation, pregnancy, other autoimmune disease or uncontrolled infection led to exclusion of patients.

Sequencing used blood. The clonotype comes from a woman aged 40-49 years with Graves' ophthalmopathy. The V and J genes are TRBV4-1 and TRBJ1-5, with D perhaps matching TRBD1 (6 bases). The CDR3: CASSQTLVRGPNQPQHF. In DNA, the CDR3 is TGCGCCAGCAGCCAAACGCTCGTCCGGGGGCCCAATCAGCCCCAGCATTTT.